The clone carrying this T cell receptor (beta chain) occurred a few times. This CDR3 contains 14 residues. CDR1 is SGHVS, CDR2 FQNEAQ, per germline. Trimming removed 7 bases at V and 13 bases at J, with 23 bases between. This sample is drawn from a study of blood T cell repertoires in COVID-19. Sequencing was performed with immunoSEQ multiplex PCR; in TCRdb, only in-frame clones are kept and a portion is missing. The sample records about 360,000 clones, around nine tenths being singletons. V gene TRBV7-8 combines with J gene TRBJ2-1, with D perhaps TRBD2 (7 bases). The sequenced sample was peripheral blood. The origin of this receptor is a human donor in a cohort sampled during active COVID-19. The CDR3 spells CASTPIGRDTTQFF. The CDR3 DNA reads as TGTGCCAGCACCCCCATTGGGAGGGACACAACACAGTTCTTC.